The 17 T cell receptor beta chains below come from one sample, sequenced in a study of response to subunit inactivated influenza vaccine (dated by TCRdb to about 2018). Library creation used RT-PCR. Instrument used: Illumina HiSeq 2500. Using fastp at Q25 and MiXCR, TCRdb reprocessed the public reads and kept productive beta chains. Under each unique CDR3 protein, matching rows form one entry showing the most common genes and DNA. The sample table lists hundreds of thousands of distinct CDR3 sequences, less than 20% of them with a count of one. In total, the top ten clones hold around a tenth of the sample. The material sequenced was PBMCs from blood, taken roughly 12 days after vaccination. These receptors were taken from a man in his forties or fifties who received an inactivated influenza vaccine. Donor details come from another sample of the same person, matched by shared clones.

The rearrangement joins TRBV28 to TRBJ2-2; TRBD1 matches at 7 bases. The germline CDR1 and CDR2 sequences are MDHEN and SYDVKM. V gave up 4 bases and J gave up 0 bases; unmatched junction bases: 20. CDR3 size: 21 residues. Here the CDR3 DNA reads TGTGCCAGCAGTTACCCGAGTCCGTTTGGCAGGGGGTACGCGAACACCGGGGAGCTGTTTTTT. Translation gives CASSYPSPFGRGYANTGELFF.

The chain employs TRBV5-1 and TRBJ2-7, with TRBD2 matching over 11 bases. Germline values: CDR1 SGHRS, CDR2 YFSETQ. This CDR3 comprises 14 residues. V dropped 5 bases and J dropped 2; count of bases not matched to a gene: 3. The CDR3 nucleotides read TGCGCCAGCAGAACTAGCGGGAGCACCTACGAGCAGTACTTC. As protein: CASRTSGSTYEQYF. Full variable domain (remainder filled in from reference TRBV5-1 and TRBJ2-7): KAGVTQTPRYLIKTRGQQVTLSCSPISGHRSVSWYQQTPGQGLQFLFEYFSETQRNKGNFPGRFSGRQFSNSRSEMNVSTLELGDSALYLCASRTSGSTYEQYFGPGTRLTVT.

This clonotype appeared a few times. The chain combines TRBV6-2 or TRBV6-3 with TRBJ2-1; 8 bases match TRBD2. The junction had 5 bases not matched to a gene; V was cut back by 0 bases and J by 7 bases. There are 15 residues in the CDR3. Germline V gene sequence: CDR1 MNHEY, CDR2 SVGEGT. CDR3 in amino acids: CASSYSPGGRNEQFF. The CDR3 coding sequence is TGTGCCAGCAGTTACTCTCCGGGGGGGCGTAATGAGCAGTTCTTC.

This clonotype was seen only a few times. The chain is built from TRBV20-1 and TRBJ1-6; the D gene is possibly TRBD1 (5 bases). Trimming pared 3 bases from V and 7 bases from J, leaving 10 bases between. Germline CDR1 is DFQATT and CDR2 is SNEGSKA (reference sequence). The CDR3 covers 13 residues. DNA for the CDR3: TGCAGTGCTAGCAGGGCCCTCAATTCACCCCTCCACTTT. Residues: CSASRALNSPLHF.

This clonotype was found many times. The chain is built from TRBV9 and TRBJ1-3; D gene uncertain. The CDR3 contains 16 residues. The V end was cut by 3 bases, the J end by 0 bases, with 13 bases between. Germline V gene sequence: CDR1 SGDLS, CDR2 YYNGEE. CDR3 nucleotides: TGTGCCAGCAGCGGGGAAGACGCGCGCTCTGGAAACACCATATATTTT. The encoded protein is CASSGEDARSGNTIYF.

This clonotype was counted a single time. This rearrangement joins TRBV2 to TRBJ2-5; weak D call: TRBD1 (6 bases). V was pared by 7 bases and J by 5 bases, with 11 bases between. CDR1 SNHLY and CDR2 FYNNEI come from the germline V gene. CDR3 length equals 12 residues. CDR3 sequence reads: CASMGQGETQYF. In DNA form, the CDR3 reads TGTGCCAGCATGGGGCAGGGGGAGACCCAGTACTTC.

The table lists this clonotype with many counts. The V call is TRBV7-9, the J call TRBJ2-2; D is perhaps TRBD1 (6 bases). Germline CDR1 SEHNR, CDR2 FQNEAQ (reference sequence). The CDR3 is 15 residues long. Trimming removed 5 bases from V and 1 base from J, with 11 bases in between. This chain's CDR3 is CASSPSTGNTGELFF. Here the CDR3 DNA reads TGTGCCAGCAGCCCCTCGACAGGGAACACCGGGGAGCTGTTTTTT.

The chain uses TRBV6-2 or TRBV6-3 and TRBJ2-5; D possibly matches TRBD1 or TRBD2 (5 bases each). CDR1 and CDR2 from the germline V gene are MNHEY and SVGEGT. This CDR3 has 15 amino acids. V dropped 5 bases and J dropped 6 bases, with 19 bases sitting between them. The DNA of the CDR3 is TGTGCCAGCAGTCCCGGTTCCCCTGGGGGAAAGACCCAGTACTTC. Its protein is CASSPGSPGGKTQYF.

This clonotype was seen a handful of times. This sequence joins TRBV7-9 and TRBJ2-7; 8 bases are a match to TRBD1. The CDR3 totals 15 residues. The trim removed 3 bases at V and 5 bases at J, leaving 9 bases unmatched. Germline values: CDR1 SEHNR, CDR2 FQNEAQ (reference sequence). This CDR3 reads CASSFRTGLIDEQYF. Here the CDR3 DNA reads TGTGCCAGCAGCTTTCGGACAGGGCTAATTGACGAGCAGTACTTC.

This clonotype was observed at least ten times. V and J are TRBV13 and TRBJ2-7; no firm D call. The germline V and J ends were trimmed by 4 bases and 4 bases, with 17 bases remaining between them. Germline assignment: CDR1 PRHDT and CDR2 FYEKMQ (reference sequence). The CDR3 spans 15 residues. The chain's CDR3 is CASSSPSRAPYEQYF. CDR3 sequence (DNA): TGTGCCAGCAGCTCCCCCTCAAGGGCCCCTTACGAGCAGTACTTC.

This clonotype has more than one count but fewer than ten. This chain links TRBV5-6 with TRBJ1-4; D gene uncertain. Trimming cost V 0 bases and J 8 bases, with 14 bases left between them. Germline values: CDR1 SGHDT, CDR2 YYEEEE. This CDR3 spans 15 amino acids. The CDR3 region is CASSLGPDEEEKLFF. The CDR3 DNA reads as TGTGCCAGCAGCTTGGGTCCGGACGAGGAGGAAAAACTGTTTTTT.

The V call is TRBV20-1, the J call TRBJ1-2; TRBD1 aligns across 11 bases. The CDR3 runs 13 residues. The germline gives CDR1 DFQATT, CDR2 SNEGSKA (reference sequence). The CDR3 DNA is TGCAGCCCTCCCGGGACAGGGGGGAATGGCTACACCTTC. This encodes CSPPGTGGNGYTF.

On this clonotype itself: A junction boundary mismatches the germline segment, possibly from a read error. The chain recombines TRBV6-5 with TRBJ2-7; D perhaps matches TRBD2 (6 bases). CDR3 size: 9 residues. The germline CDR1 and CDR2 sequences are MNHEY and SVGAGI. CDR3 residues: CASGRPLSF. The DNA of the CDR3 is TGTGCCAGCGGGAGGCCGTTATCCTTC.

This clonotype occurred a few times. The chain is built from TRBV10-3 and TRBJ1-5; maybe TRBD1 (6 bases). Germline CDR1 reads ENHRY; CDR2 reads SYGVKD. Trimming stripped 4 bases from V and 4 bases from J, with 11 bases between. This CDR3 region has 14 residues. Here the CDR3 reads CAISGDTINQPQHF. The CDR3 nucleotides are TGTGCCATCAGTGGGGACACCATAAATCAGCCCCAGCATTTT.

The chain links TRBV5-5 to TRBJ2-3; D not resolved. The germline V gene encodes CDR1 SGHKS and CDR2 YYEKEE (reference sequence). The CDR3 is 13 residues long. V lost 2 bases to trimming and J lost 6 bases, with 10 bases between them. CDR3 sequence: CASSFSFSDTQYF. The CDR3 nucleotides read TGTGCCAGCAGCTTCTCATTTTCGGATACGCAGTATTTT.

The chain couples TRBV7-2 to TRBJ2-4; the match to TRBD2 covers 9 bases. Germline CDR1 reads SGHTA; CDR2 reads FQGNSA. The CDR3 is made up of 15 amino acids. The V gene end was trimmed by 0 bases and the J gene end by 10 bases; junction bases not matched to a gene: 7. Here the CDR3 reads CASSLAREGMSIQYF. DNA for the CDR3: TGTGCCAGCAGCTTAGCGCGGGAGGGGATGTCGATTCAGTACTTC. The variable domain in full, with the rest retrieved from reference TRBV7-2 and TRBJ2-4, is GAGVSQSPSNKVTEKGKDVELRCDPISGHTALYWYRQSLGQGLEFLIYFQGNSAPDKSGLPSDRFSAERTGGSVSTLTIQRTQQEDSAVYLCASSLAREGMSIQYFGAGTRLSVL.

This clonotype was seen ten or more times. The V and J genes are TRBV10-3 and TRBJ2-3; 9 nucleotides agree with TRBD2. The CDR3 runs to 16 residues. Trimming cost V 4 bases and J 4 bases; bases outside gene matches: 9. Germline CDR1 and CDR2: ENHRY and SYGVKD. The CDR3 loop reads CAISVAGGLLSDTQYF. The CDR3 DNA sequence: TGTGCCATCAGTGTTGCGGGGGGGCTTCTGTCAGATACGCAGTATTTT.